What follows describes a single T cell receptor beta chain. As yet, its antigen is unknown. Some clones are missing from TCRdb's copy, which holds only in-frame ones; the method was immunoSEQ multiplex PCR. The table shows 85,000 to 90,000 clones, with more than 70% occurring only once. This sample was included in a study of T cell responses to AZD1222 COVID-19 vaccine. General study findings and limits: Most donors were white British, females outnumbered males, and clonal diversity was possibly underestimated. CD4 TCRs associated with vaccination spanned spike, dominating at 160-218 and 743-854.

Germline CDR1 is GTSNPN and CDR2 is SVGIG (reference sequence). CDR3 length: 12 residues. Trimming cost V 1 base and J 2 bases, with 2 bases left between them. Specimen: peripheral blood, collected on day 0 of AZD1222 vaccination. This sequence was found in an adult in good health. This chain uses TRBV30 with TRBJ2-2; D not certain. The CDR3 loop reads CAWSDNTGELFF. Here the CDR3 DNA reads TGTGCCTGGAGTGACAACACCGGGGAGCTGTTTTTT.